Each of the 12 T cell receptor beta chains below was sequenced from the same sample in a study of T cells in narcolepsy. Libraries were prepared by immunoSEQ multiplex PCR; TCRdb keeps only in-frame clonotypes and omits some of them. The table records around 27,000 clones, about 79% of them present only once. The sequenced sample consisted of CD45RA- memory CD4+ T cells from PBMCs. These receptors originate from a human donor with narcolepsy.

This clone was observed a single time. The chain is built from TRBV27 and TRBJ1-2, with TRBD1 identical over 7 bases. CDR3 length equals 13 residues. CDR1 is MNHEY and CDR2 is SMNVEV in the germline V gene (reference sequence). The ends lost 5 bases at V and 2 bases at J; junction bases unmatched: 2. CDR3 in amino acids: CASSPTGNYGYTF. The CDR3 DNA reads TGTGCCAGCAGTCCGACAGGGAACTATGGCTACACCTTC.

V is TRBV6-1 and J is TRBJ1-2, with D perhaps matching TRBD1 (5 bases). The CDR3 runs to 13 residues. CDR1 and CDR2 from the germline V gene are MNHNS and SASEGT. Trimming shortened V by 1 base and J by 11 bases, and 14 bases separated the two germline ends. This chain's CDR3 is CASSEVGRERYTF. The CDR3 DNA follows: TGTGCCAGCAGTGAAGTGGGACGGGAGAGATACACCTTC.

V usage is TRBV7-6 and J usage is TRBJ1-6; TRBD1 might be the D (5 bases). The CDR3 covers 15 residues. V was shortened by 4 bases and J by 9 bases, with 16 bases between the two germline ends. From germline, CDR1 is SGHVS and CDR2 FNYEAQ. The CDR3 sequence: CASSSAQGAVSPLHF. Written as DNA, the CDR3 is TGTGCCAGCAGCTCCGCGCAGGGCGCCGTTTCACCCCTCCACTTT. The variable domain in full, completed from reference TRBV7-6 and TRBJ1-6, reads GAGVSQSPRYKVTKRGQDVALRCDPISGHVSLYWYRQALGQGPEFLTYFNYEAQQDKSGLPNDRFSAERPEGSISTLTIQRTEQRDSAMYRCASSSAQGAVSPLHFGNGTRLTVT.

The J gene is TRBJ2-1, the V gene TRBV5-1; TRBD2 aligns across 10 bases. The CDR3 covers 17 residues. The ends lost 0 bases at V and 2 bases at J; junction bases unmatched: 5. CDR1 and CDR2 (germline): SGHRS, YFSETQ. The CDR3 DNA is TGCGCCAGCAGCTTGGCGGCTAGCGGGAGTACCTACAATGAGCAGTTCTTC. Protein sequence: CASSLAASGSTYNEQFF.

The gene calls are TRBV28 and TRBJ1-6, with D perhaps matching TRBD1 (5 bases). Looked up from germline, CDR1 is MDHEN and CDR2 is SYDVKM. This CDR3 contains 15 residues. Trimming cost V 4 bases and J 7 bases, with 14 bases left between them. CDR3 in amino acids: CASSSPGEGNSPLHF. The CDR3 DNA is TGTGCCAGCAGTTCCCCAGGAGAGGGGAATTCACCCCTCCACTTT.

The rearrangement uses TRBV11-2 and TRBJ2-1; no firm D call. V was pared by 3 bases and J by 12 bases, with 0 bases between. The CDR3 sequence is 8 residues long. CDR1 is SGHAT, CDR2 FQNNGV, per germline. CDR3 coding DNA: TGTGCCAGCAGCTTGCAGTTCTTC. Protein sequence: CASSLQFF.

This chain links TRBV7-8 with TRBJ2-2, with D perhaps TRBD2 (6 bases). Between the trimmed V and J ends, which lost 5 bases and 4 bases, there was a span of 17 bases. The CDR3 loop spans 16 amino acids. The germline CDR1 and CDR2 sequences are SGHVS and FQNEAQ. CDR3 in DNA: TGTGCCAGCAGCCCACCTCGGAGGGGCACCACCGGGGAGCTGTTTTTT. It yields the protein CASSPPRRGTTGELFF. The variable domain in full, completed from reference TRBV7-8 and TRBJ2-2, reads GAGVSQSPRYKVAKRGQDVALRCDPISGHVSLFWYQQALGQGPEFLTYFQNEAQLDKSGLPSDRFFAERPEGSVSTLKIQRTQQEDSAVYLCASSPPRRGTTGELFFGEGSRLTVL.

This chain joins TRBV7-2 and TRBJ2-3; D gene uncertain. The germline V gene encodes CDR1 SGHTA and CDR2 FQGNSA. V gave up 5 bases and J gave up 2 bases, with 8 bases separating them. This CDR3 is 13 amino acids long. CDR3 loop: CASSRTITDTQYF. CDR3 DNA sequence: TGTGCCAGCAGCCGAACCATCACAGATACGCAGTATTTT.

The V gene is TRBV6-5, the J gene TRBJ2-7, with 7 bases aligning to TRBD1. The CDR3 covers 16 residues. Germline-derived CDR1 and CDR2 are MNHEY and SVGAGI. V lost 4 bases, J lost 6 bases, and 15 bases stayed unmatched. The CDR3 sequence is CASSFKIRDSTGEQYF. The CDR3 bases are TGTGCCAGCAGTTTTAAGATAAGGGACAGCACGGGCGAGCAGTACTTC.

The chain uses TRBV27 and TRBJ1-2; 7 bases are a match to TRBD1. The CDR3 contains 15 residues. J was trimmed by 3 bases and V by 5 bases; bases with no gene match: 9. Germline assignment: CDR1 MNHEY and CDR2 SMNVEV (reference sequence). CDR3 sequence reads: CASSREGQNYYGYTF. CDR3 bases: TGTGCCAGCAGTAGAGAGGGACAGAATTACTATGGCTACACCTTC.

This rearrangement joins TRBV27 to TRBJ1-2; 8 bases map to TRBD1. V lost 5 bases, J lost 2 bases, and 10 bases stayed unmatched. The CDR3 loop spans 16 amino acids. The V gene's germline CDR1 is MNHEY and CDR2 SMNVEV (reference sequence). In nucleotides, the CDR3 is TGTGCCAGCAGTCCCTATCAGACAGGGGAAAACTATGGCTACACCTTC. Its protein product is CASSPYQTGENYGYTF.

This sequence joins TRBV5-5 and TRBJ1-5; 10 bases are shared with TRBD1. Germline trimming cut 4 bases from V and 5 bases from J; bases unmatched to any gene: 6. Germline V CDR1 and CDR2: SGHKS, YYEKEE (reference sequence). The CDR3 length is 15 residues. The CDR3 DNA is TGTGCCAGCAGCCCCCGGACAGGGGGAGATCAGCCCCAGCATTTT. Protein sequence: CASSPRTGGDQPQHF.